The rows below give T cell receptor beta chains drawn from one sample of a study of control samples from healthy donors and cancer patients. TCRdb keeps only in-frame clones here, not all; method: immunoSEQ multiplex PCR. The sample lists about 130,000 clones; around nine tenths were seen once. Sequencing was done on a sample of blood. Receptors originate from a man between 18 and 29 years old in good health. CDR3s include the opening cysteine and the closing phenylalanine or tryptophan. D genes are given only for firm matches. Some rows have no size entry. The others give once, few or many, or a class for an expanded clone.

j_gene: TRBJ1-1
v_gene: TRBV3-1/TRBV3-2
abundance: .
d_gene: .
CDR3nt: TGTGCCAGCAGCCAAGGCGCGGGTATCGGTAGGACTGAAGCTTTCTTT
CDR3aa: CASSQGAGIGRTEAFF

j_gene: TRBJ2-1
v_gene: TRBV29-1
abundance: .
d_gene: .
CDR3nt: TGCAGCGTTATGAGGGAAAAAGAGCAGTTCTTC
CDR3aa: CSVMREKEQFF

j_gene: TRBJ2-2
v_gene: TRBV20-1
abundance: .
d_gene: .
CDR3nt: TGCAGTGCTAGTCCTGGGAAAAACACCGGGGAGCTGTTTTTT
CDR3aa: CSASPGKNTGELFF

j_gene: TRBJ2-2
v_gene: TRBV11-2
abundance: .
d_gene: .
CDR3nt: TGTGCCAGCAGCTTAGGCCCCGGGGAGCTGTTTTTT
CDR3aa: CASSLGPGELFF

j_gene: TRBJ1-2
v_gene: TRBV2
abundance: .
d_gene: .
CDR3nt: TGTGCCAGCAGTGCGGACCCGGGAGCGGCTAACTATGGCTACACCTTC
CDR3aa: CASSADPGAANYGYTF

j_gene: TRBJ1-3
v_gene: TRBV6-5
abundance: .
d_gene: .
CDR3nt: TGTGCCAGCAGTTACTCGTCAGCAGCCTTAGGAAACACCATATATTTT
CDR3aa: CASSYSSAALGNTIYF

j_gene: TRBJ2-6
v_gene: TRBV2
abundance: .
d_gene: .
CDR3nt: TGTGCCAGCAGTGAAAGTCGGACATTACTCTCTGGGGCCAACGTCCTGACTTTC
CDR3aa: CASSESRTLLSGANVLTF

j_gene: TRBJ2-1
v_gene: TRBV7-9
abundance: .
d_gene: .
CDR3nt: TGTGCCAGCAGCGCCGGACTACTCCCTTACAATGAGCAGTTCTTC
CDR3aa: CASSAGLLPYNEQFF

j_gene: TRBJ1-2
v_gene: TRBV19
abundance: .
d_gene: .
CDR3nt: TGTGCCAGTAGTCGGGACTATGGCTACACCTTC
CDR3aa: CASSRDYGYTF

j_gene: TRBJ2-3
v_gene: TRBV4-2
abundance: .
d_gene: TRBD2
CDR3nt: TGTGCCAGCAGCCCCGGTTTAAAGGGCGGGGGGGCGGCAGATACGCAGTATTTT
CDR3aa: CASSPGLKGGGAADTQYF

j_gene: TRBJ2-2
v_gene: TRBV11-1
abundance: .
d_gene: .
CDR3nt: TGTGCCAGCAGGGGGGCGGGGCTCAACACCGGGGAGCTGTTTTTT
CDR3aa: CASRGAGLNTGELFF

j_gene: TRBJ2-1
v_gene: TRBV7-3
abundance: few
d_gene: .
CDR3nt: TGTGCCAGCAGCTCACCCAACAATGAGCAGTTCTTC
CDR3aa: CASSSPNNEQFF

j_gene: TRBJ2-3
v_gene: TRBV4-2
abundance: .
d_gene: .
CDR3nt: TGTGCCAGCAGCCAAGATACGGGGGCAGATACGCAGTATTTT
CDR3aa: CASSQDTGADTQYF

j_gene: TRBJ2-1
v_gene: TRBV5-1
abundance: .
d_gene: TRBD2
CDR3nt: TGCGCCAGCAGCTTCCCCATCTTAGGAGGTAGCGGGGGGAACAGGGGAAGCTCCTACAATGAGCAGTTCTTC
CDR3aa: CASSFPILGGSGGNRGSSYNEQFF